What follows are 27 T cell receptor beta chains derived from one specimen sequenced in a study of T-cell reconstitution after alpha-beta-depleted transplantation in children. Unique molecular identifiers featured in how the TCRbeta library was prepared. TCRdb re-called the PCR reads through MiXCR, storing one row per CDR3 protein. The sample has more than 200,000 distinct CDR3 sequences; about 26% are singletons. The input for sequencing was PBMCs, taken before TCRalphabeta/CD19-depleted stem cell transplant. These receptor sequences come from a girl aged 2-10 years with Fanconi anemia, due to receive a stem cell transplant.

Many counts were recorded for this clonotype. This sequence joins TRBV29-1 and TRBJ2-1; D is unclear. CDR1 is SQVTM, CDR2 ANQGSEA, per germline. The CDR3 length is 9 residues. Trimming removed 6 bases at V and 4 bases at J, with 1 base between. CDR3 protein: CSVYNEQFF. CDR3 nucleotide sequence: TGCAGCGTATACAATGAGCAGTTCTTC.

This clonotype was seen a handful of times. This chain joins TRBV29-1 and TRBJ2-7, with unresolved D. V gave up 2 bases and J gave up 2 bases, with 10 bases separating them. Germline CDR1 reads SQVTM; CDR2 reads ANQGSEA. The CDR3 covers 13 residues. The CDR3 loop is CSVELSGTYEQYF. CDR3 sequence (DNA): TGCAGCGTTGAATTGAGTGGGACCTACGAGCAGTACTTC.

The sample holds many counts of this clonotype. The chain couples TRBV20-1 to TRBJ2-1; 11 bases agree with TRBD2. CDR1 is DFQATT, CDR2 SNEGSKA, per germline (reference sequence). CDR3 length equals 14 residues. CDR3 amino acids: CSPMGTSGNNEQFF. The CDR3 DNA follows: TGCAGCCCTATGGGGACTAGCGGTAACAATGAGCAGTTCTTC.

V is TRBV29-1 and J is TRBJ2-3, with 7 bases lining up with TRBD2. CDR1 SQVTM and CDR2 ANQGSEA come from the germline V gene. The CDR3 is 13 amino acids. Trimming took 5 bases from V and 1 from J; bases not matched to a gene: 3. The chain's CDR3 is CSVLAARTDTQYF. The CDR3, as DNA: TGCAGCGTTCTAGCGGCCCGCACAGATACGCAGTATTTT.

This clonotype occurred once. The V and J genes are TRBV20-1 and TRBJ2-1; TRBD2 aligns across 7 bases. V lost 5 bases, J lost 8 bases, and 27 bases stayed unmatched. The CDR3 spans 19 residues. Germline values: CDR1 DFQATT, CDR2 SNEGSKA (reference sequence). The CDR3 protein is CSASAGLAVLQLHQDEQFF. In DNA form, the CDR3 reads TGCAGTGCTTCGGCGGGGCTAGCGGTCCTTCAACTACATCAGGATGAGCAGTTCTTC.

This chain links TRBV18 with TRBJ2-5, with 7 bases that match TRBD1. The CDR3 sequence is 15 residues long. The ends lost 3 bases at V and 5 bases at J; junction bases unmatched: 9. Germline assignment: CDR1 KGHSH and CDR2 LQKENI. The CDR3 DNA is TGTGCCAGCTCACCCCAGACAGGGAGTCGGGAGACCCAGTACTTC. Residues: CASSPQTGSRETQYF.

This clonotype has only a few counts. The rearrangement links TRBV12-3 or TRBV12-4 to TRBJ2-1; D uncertain. The CDR3 consists of 14 residues. V dropped 7 bases and J dropped 7 bases, with 17 bases sitting between them. CDR3 coding DNA: TGTGCCAGCATCCATCTCGAGGTCGGGAATGAGCAGTTCTTC. It translates to CASIHLEVGNEQFF.

This clonotype was seen many times. V gene TRBV15 combines with J gene TRBJ2-3, with 7 bases lining up with TRBD2. Germline V lookup: CDR1 LNHNV, CDR2 YYDKDF (reference sequence). V shed 2 bases and J 4 bases; nucleotides not matched to a gene: 3. CDR3 length: 14 residues. CDR3 in amino acids: CATSRPTSSDTQYF. The CDR3, as DNA: TGTGCCACCAGCAGACCGACTAGCTCAGATACGCAGTATTTT.

Remarks on this clonotype: The conserved closing phenylalanine or tryptophan is absent in this CDR3, likely reflecting a read error. This rearrangement joins TRBV28 to TRBJ2-7; 11 bases fit TRBD1. CDR1 is MDHEN, CDR2 SYDVKM, per germline. V was clipped by 8 bases and J by 7 bases; unmatched bases: 7. This CDR3 is 13 amino acids long. Here the CDR3 reads CASVRDRGGEQYL. The CDR3 nucleotides read TGTGCCAGCGTCCGGGACAGGGGGGGAGAGCAGTACTTG.

This clonotype was detected only a few times. The rearrangement links TRBV20-1 to TRBJ2-5, with 8 positions matching TRBD2. Germline CDR1 and CDR2: DFQATT and SNEGSKA (reference sequence). The CDR3 is made up of 15 amino acids. The J segment lost 0 bases and the V segment lost 3 bases, leaving 6 bases of the junction unmatched. CDR3 residues: CSASRAGEYQETQYF. DNA of the CDR3: TGCAGTGCTAGTAGAGCGGGGGAGTACCAAGAGACCCAGTACTTC.

This clonotype was seen ten or more times. The chain has TRBV12-3 or TRBV12-4 and TRBJ2-1; D call uncertain. Deletions cut 4 bases from V and 2 bases from J, with 12 bases between. The CDR3 extends over 15 amino acids. The CDR3 loop is CASSSRVGAYNEQFF. CDR3 nucleotides: TGTGCCAGCAGTTCAAGGGTGGGTGCCTACAATGAGCAGTTCTTC.

This clonotype was seen many times. The chain carries TRBV29-1 and TRBJ2-6, with D tentatively TRBD1 (5 bases). The CDR3 consists of 15 residues. V gave up 1 base and J gave up 1 base, with 8 bases separating them. The germline CDR1 and CDR2 sequences are SQVTM and ANQGSEA. The CDR3 loop reads CSVEGQGSGANVLTF. The CDR3 DNA reads as TGCAGCGTTGAAGGGCAGGGTTCTGGGGCCAACGTCCTGACTTTC.

This clonotype was detected many times. The chain combines TRBV29-1 with TRBJ2-5; unclear D gene. Germline V gene sequence: CDR1 SQVTM, CDR2 ANQGSEA. CDR3 length: 12 amino acids. Trimming took 2 bases from V and 1 from J, leaving 5 bases between them. In DNA, the CDR3 is TGCAGCGTTGAATCCGGCCAAGAGACCCAGTACTTC. The encoded protein is CSVESGQETQYF.

At least ten counts were recorded for this clonotype. The chain uses TRBV20-1 and TRBJ2-3; 7 bases line up with TRBD1. This CDR3 has 13 amino acids. J gave up 3 bases and V 4 bases, and 4 bases lay outside the gene matches. Germline assignment: CDR1 DFQATT and CDR2 SNEGSKA (reference sequence). The CDR3 loop reads CSATLQGTDTQYF. CDR3 sequence (DNA): TGCAGTGCTACCCTACAGGGGACAGATACGCAGTATTTT.

The chain links TRBV6-5 to TRBJ2-5, with 7 bases identical to TRBD1. CDR3 size: 18 residues. From germline, CDR1 is MNHEY and CDR2 SVGAGI. V was clipped by 4 bases and J by 3 bases; unmatched bases: 17. The CDR3 DNA sequence: TGTGCCAGCAGTTCGAGACAGGGTATTTTTGGCCGCAAAGAGACCCAGTACTTC. This encodes CASSSRQGIFGRKETQYF.

The table lists this clonotype with many counts. The chain couples TRBV12-3 or TRBV12-4 to TRBJ2-7, with 8 bases matching TRBD1. Trimming cost V 0 bases and J 9 bases; bases outside gene matches: 4. The CDR3 has 13 amino acids. CDR3: CASSLAQGEGQYF. The CDR3, as DNA: TGTGCCAGCAGTTTAGCACAGGGGGAAGGGCAGTACTTC.

This clonotype turned up a few times. This chain links TRBV20-1 with TRBJ2-1, with TRBD2 identical over 11 bases. In germline, CDR1 is DFQATT, CDR2 SNEGSKA (reference sequence). After removal of 0 bases from V and 11 bases from J, the junction contained 6 bases not matched to a gene. The CDR3 sequence is 14 residues long. CDR3 bases: TGCAGTGCTAGAGATGGGACTAGCGGTGACAAGCAGTTCTTC. This gives the protein CSARDGTSGDKQFF.

This clonotype was seen a handful of times. The V and J genes are TRBV12-3 or TRBV12-4 and TRBJ1-6; D ambiguous. This CDR3 is 12 amino acids long. Trimming removed 3 bases from V and 7 bases from J, with 4 bases in between. CDR3 protein: CASSFRNSPLHF. In DNA, the CDR3 is TGTGCCAGCAGTTTCAGGAATTCACCCCTCCACTTT.

The chain links TRBV20-1 to TRBJ2-3, with TRBD1 matching 8 bases. The germline V gene encodes CDR1 DFQATT and CDR2 SNEGSKA (reference sequence). With V trimmed by 6 bases and J by 0 bases, 5 bases remained unmatched. CDR3 length: 14 residues. The CDR3 sequence is CSAWGQESTDTQYF. For the CDR3, the DNA is TGCAGTGCCTGGGGACAGGAGAGCACAGATACGCAGTATTTT.

This clonotype was observed a single time. V and J are TRBV5-1 and TRBJ2-7; 8 nucleotides match TRBD1. The CDR3 runs to 16 residues. The J segment lost 2 bases and the V segment lost 0 bases, leaving 7 bases of the junction unmatched. The germline V gene has CDR1 SGHRS and CDR2 YFSETQ. CDR3 loop: CASSLEGGQVTYEQYF. The CDR3 DNA is TGCGCCAGCAGCTTGGAGGGGGGACAGGTAACCTACGAGCAGTACTTC.

This chain connects TRBV21-1 to TRBJ2-7; no check of the table's D call, TRBD1, against the DNA was made. TRBV21-1 is marked as a pseudogene. The CDR3 loop spans 15 amino acids. CDR3 residues: CASSGDRVGDYEQYF. Written as DNA, the CDR3 is TGTGCCAGCAGCGGGGACAGGGTCGGCGACTACGAGCAGTACTTC.

CDR3: CASSPRTGGRETQYF. CDR3 in DNA: TGTGCCAGCAGTCCTAGGACAGGGGGCAGGGAGACCCAGTACTTC. The chain couples TRBV7-3 to TRBJ2-5, with 11 bases aligning to TRBD1. Germline lookup yields CDR1 SGHTA and CDR2 FQGTGA. CDR3 length equals 15 residues. Unmatched junction bases numbered 8, after V lost 6 bases and J lost 5 bases.

This clonotype was recorded a few times. The rearrangement uses TRBV7-3 and TRBJ2-5, with TRBD2 as a possible D gene (6 bases). CDR1 and CDR2 (germline): SGHTA, FQGTGA. Trimming shortened V by 0 bases and J by 3 bases, and 23 bases separated the two germline ends. This CDR3 has 19 amino acids. CDR3 in DNA: TGTGCCAGCAGCTTAACGAAGTTGCGGCGGGGCACCTACGAAGAGACCCAGTACTTC. This sequence encodes CASSLTKLRRGTYEETQYF.

In this sample, this clonotype turned up many times. CDR3 sequence: CSTKPGGTTNTGELFF. The CDR3, as DNA: TGCAGTACCAAACCCGGCGGGACTACGAACACCGGGGAGCTGTTTTTT. V and J are TRBV20-1 and TRBJ2-2; 7 bases map to TRBD2. The CDR3 covers 16 residues. The germline CDR1 and CDR2 sequences are DFQATT and SNEGSKA (reference sequence). V was clipped by 8 bases and J by 0 bases; unmatched bases: 12.

This clonotype was seen repeatedly, ten times or more. The J gene is TRBJ2-7, the V gene TRBV29-1, with 9 positions matching TRBD2. The CDR3 loop spans 11 amino acids. Per the germline V gene, CDR1 is SQVTM and CDR2 is ANQGSEA. For the CDR3, the DNA is TGCAGTGTTAGCGGGGGCTACGAGCAGTACTTC. Protein sequence: CSVSGGYEQYF.

This clonotype was counted many times. The chain links TRBV20-1 to TRBJ1-1, with unresolved D. V was cut by 6 bases and J by 2 bases, with 7 bases left in between. CDR3 length equals 11 residues. Per germline, CDR1 DFQATT and CDR2 SNEGSKA (reference sequence). CDR3 in DNA: TGCAGTGCGACCCAAAACACTGAAGCTTTCTTT. This gives the protein CSATQNTEAFF.

In its sample, this clonotype was seen a few times. The chain employs TRBV20-1 and TRBJ2-1; a possible D gene is TRBD1 (5 bases). There are 13 residues in the CDR3. Trimming pared 0 bases from V and 9 bases from J, leaving 12 bases between. CDR1 DFQATT and CDR2 SNEGSKA come from the germline V gene (reference sequence). The CDR3 spells CSAREVGLGEQFF. CDR3 in DNA: TGCAGTGCTAGAGAGGTGGGGCTAGGTGAGCAGTTCTTC.